This T cell receptor (beta chain) was sequenced for a study of T cells after yellow fever vaccination (dated by TCRdb to between 2017 and 2020). In the study overall: The SMART-Seq v4 Ultra Low Input RNA kit was used to prepare libraries from fractions with low cell numbers. To track T-cell clones before and after primary and booster YFV17D yellow fever vaccination, bulk TCR alpha and beta repertoires were sequenced longitudinally. The cohort comprised two healthy male donors, one aged 18 to 30 and one aged 30 to 40 years. Blood samples were taken at several timepoints before and after primary and secondary immunization, and bulk PBMC replicates and cell subsets were isolated.

The sample's treatment or condition label is to be understood as: live attenuated yellow fever vaccine strain. At each blood-draw timepoint, two biological replicates of bulk PBMCs were obtained. PBMCs were isolated from peripheral blood using a standard Ficoll-Paque protocol. RNA was extracted with TriZol from bulk PBMCs, CD4 and CD8 fractions, and dextramer-positive and dextramer-negative fractions. TCR cDNA was made using 5'RACE template switching, a step that added a universal primer site and unique molecular identifiers. cDNA synthesis was primed from both the TCR alpha and TCR beta constant segments. Two PCR steps were used to amplify libraries, with sample barcodes and sequencing adapters being added in the second step. Sequencing of the libraries was done on either Illumina HiSeq 2500 (2x100 bp) or NovaSeq (2x150 bp). Under the source paper's analysis protocol: MIGEC was used to demultiplex reads and collapse the reads into UMI consensus sequences, and MiXCR was used for V(D)J alignment. Clonotypes responding to the vaccine were identified with edgeR on replicate PBMC samples, with the criteria of FDR below 0.01 and a log2 fold change above 5 up to day 15. Each bulk clonotype was labeled CD4 or CD8 based on which sequenced repertoire, CD4 or CD8, contained the clonotype at higher abundance. The public sequencing data were trimmed at Q25 with fastp and processed into clonotypes with MiXCR by TCRdb, which kept only in-frame beta chains. For every CDR3 protein sequence, its rows merge into one entry that carries the most common genes and DNA. TCRdb's processing, not the authors', yielded these V and J calls. This sample holds 500,000 to 650,000 distinct CDR3 sequences; 13% were observed only once. 11% to 15% of the sample comes from the top ten.

Overall study outcomes, separate from this receptor: A small share of clonotypes occurred in both CD4 and CD8 compartments, likely arising from convergent recombination. Computational filtering was needed because FACS-sorted repertoires could contain abundant contaminating clonotypes from the bulk population. The secondary T-cell response was found to be weaker but faster than the primary response, with a peak reached on day 5 rather than on day 15. Most clones expanded after primary vaccination were re-detected after the booster (approximately 96% of CD4 and approximately 89% of CD8), suggesting broad memory maintenance. Because the study included only a couple of donors, the extent to which the findings can be generalized is limited.

This clonotype has more than one count but fewer than ten. Its antigen specificity is not known. Base-call qualities are not available, and no considerably larger clone is one nucleotide away. There are 15 amino acids in the CDR3, from cysteine to phenylalanine inclusive. The only DNA kept is the CDR3, 45 bases in frame from the first base. From V the trimming removes 5 bases and from J it removes 3 bases, while the gene matches leave 11 bases of the junction unaccounted for. The germline V gene (reference sequence) provides CDR1 DFQATT and CDR2 SNEGSKA. This TCR came from a man younger than 40 who received the YFV17D yellow fever vaccine. The receptor chain draws on TRBV20-1 and TRBJ1-2; 8 bases in the middle match TRBD1. Sequenced material: PBMCs, taken on the day of the yellow fever booster vaccination. CDR3 reads: CSARYRDRIYYGYTF. The DNA sequence is given as TGCAGTGCTCGATACCGGGACAGGATTTACTATGGCTACACCTTC.